Below, one T cell receptor (beta chain) is given with its context. There are many counts of this clonotype. Its cognate antigen has yet to be identified. No base-level quality is on record; no much larger clone is a single base apart. The data stem from a study of T cells in Graves' hyperthyroidism and ophthalmopathy (dated by TCRdb to about 2019). With regard to the full study: Peripheral blood samples were taken at initial diagnosis, before any treatment was given. To identify distinguishing TCR V-J signatures, a discovery cohort of 90 to 100 patients was used, comprising 43 with Graves' ophthalmopathy and under 60 with stable Graves' hyperthyroidism. Prospective prediction of ophthalmopathy was tested in an independent validation cohort of fewer than 20 hyperthyroidism patients and 15 to 17 patients who later progressed to ophthalmopathy. The 100 discovery patients were divided at random into training and test sets in a 7:3 ratio. The study also compared thyroid tissue and blood T-cell repertoires from five or six Graves' hyperthyroidism patients. After blood sampling, hyperthyroidism patients were treated with methimazole at a starting dose of 30 mg daily, and ophthalmopathy patients were treated with high-dose intravenous methylprednisolone. TCR Vbeta CDR3 sequencing of 135 peripheral blood samples (around 45 ophthalmopathy, over 70 hyperthyroidism and about 17 progressor patients) is reported in the paper.

In the ophthalmopathy patients, disease was moderately to severely active, with a Clinical Activity Score of 3 or more, a NOSPECS grade of 4 or more, and a duration of less than 3 months. The study excluded patients with uncontrolled infections, other autoimmune diseases, pregnancy or lactation. Diagnoses were established on the basis of clinical symptoms, serum thyroxine and TRAb, thyroid ultrasound, and orbital computed tomography. PBMCs were separated from roughly 10 ml of fresh peripheral blood using Ficoll-Paque density gradient centrifugation. Total RNA was extracted using Trizol reagent, and RNA quality was assessed on an Agilent 2100 Bioanalyzer. Amplification of TCR beta CDR3 regions was carried out from RNA transcripts. The first round of RT-PCR for the TCR CDR3 was performed with the HTBI primer set and the Qiagen OneStep RT-PCR kit. Libraries were constructed in a second round of multiplex PCR, after which size selection and purification were carried out. The libraries were sequenced on an Illumina HiSeq2000 using paired-end 100 bp reads. On the authors' methods: SOAPnuke was used to process the raw data, with reads discarded if the reads contained adapters or uncalled bases, had a mean Phred below 15, or lacked an exact constant-primer or identifier match. High-quality paired reads were merged with COPE v1.2.5, and unique nucleotide sequences were defined as clonotypes. Clonotypes were aligned to IMGT TRBV, TRBD and TRBJ reference segments using MiTCR v1.1. Only V-J combinations with frequency above 0.0001, covering 99.2% of repertoires, were analysed. A TCS score was defined as the ratio of F50 (clonal expansion) to E x V (chaos), with BLOSUM62-based TCRdist applied between CDR3 peptides within each V-J. Welch's t-statistics and random forest reduced roughly 530 V-J features to about 12, which were used in a naive Bayes classifier (R e1071). TCRdb applied fastp at Q25 and MiXCR to the public reads, then kept only in-frame beta chains. When rows share a CDR3 protein, they turn into one entry using the most common DNA and genes. TCRdb, not the authors, supplied the V and J calls. A total of some 350,000 distinct CDR3 sequences appear in this sample, roughly 15% of them only once. The ten biggest clones cover roughly 19% of the sample.

Overall study results and their limits: Sample size was not statistically predetermined, and investigators were not blinded to group allocation. During validation, the model predicted progression to ophthalmopathy a median of approximately 6 months ahead of onset, with almost 71% sensitivity and roughly 75% specificity. In cross-validation, a model built on a 13 V-J signature told ophthalmopathy apart from stable hyperthyroidism with 87.88% sensitivity and 81% to 82% specificity, and in testing the same model reached 80%/75%. Most expanded thyroid clonotypes (frequency above 0.001) were also found in blood, which suggests that blood repertoires may mirror thyroid immune responses.

The germline V gene gives CDR1 as MDHEN and CDR2 as SYDVKM. V loses 5 bases, J loses 3 bases, and the germline ends lie 18 bases apart. The CDR3 holds 16 amino acids from the cysteine to the phenylalanine. This entry keeps only the CDR3 DNA: 48 bases, framed from base 1. This clonotype was sampled from an older woman with Graves' ophthalmopathy. The rearrangement joined TRBV28 to TRBJ2-3, with the D gene not clear enough to name. Sequencing was carried out using blood. CDR3 sequence: CASSVSYGSTTDTQYF. The nucleotide sequence reads as follows: TGTGCCAGCAGTGTATCTTACGGGTCAACGACAGATACGCAGTATTTT.